Shown below are 7 T cell receptor beta chains from a single sample sequenced in a study of T cell repertoires in ileal Crohn's disease. Time point denoted: inflamed ileum from the surgical specimen. Clones were read by immunoSEQ multiplex PCR, and TCRdb kept only the in-frame ones, dropping some. The sample holds roughly 13,000 clones; roughly 80% are singletons and the top ten take approximately 13%. Sequencing was performed on ileal tissue. Source of these receptors: an adult with Crohn's disease.

The rearrangement links TRBV6-5 to TRBJ1-1; D remains unclear. The germline gives CDR1 MNHEY, CDR2 SVGAGI. This CDR3 is 15 amino acids long. Between the trimmed V and J ends, which lost 7 bases and 0 bases, there was a span of 15 bases. The CDR3, as DNA: TGTGCCAGCAACTCTCTCCTTGCCATGAACACTGAAGCTTTCTTT. Translated, it gives CASNSLLAMNTEAFF.

V gene TRBV6-6 combines with J gene TRBJ2-7; no definite D call. This CDR3 spans 12 amino acids. CDR1 and CDR2 (germline): MNHNY, SVGAGI (reference sequence). V lost 10 bases, J lost 1 base, and 11 bases lay in between. The chain's CDR3 is CATTRASYEQYF. CDR3 nucleotides: TGTGCCACCACCCGGGCTTCCTACGAGCAGTACTTC.

This clone is labeled as medium-sized. The rearrangement links TRBV2 to TRBJ2-7, with D tentatively TRBD2 (5 bases). Germline values: CDR1 SNHLY, CDR2 FYNNEI. This CDR3 contains 11 residues. Between the trimmed V and J ends, which lost 7 bases and 3 bases, there was a span of 7 bases. CDR3 sequence reads: CASTRDYEQYF. CDR3 DNA sequence: TGTGCCAGCACCCGGGACTACGAGCAGTACTTC.

This clone was observed a few times. In the same sample, other DNA sequences code for this CDR3. The rearrangement uses TRBV30 and TRBJ1-2, with no clear D. The CDR3 runs 14 residues. The germline V and J ends were trimmed by 0 bases and 2 bases, with 10 bases remaining between them. Per germline, CDR1 GTSNPN and CDR2 SVGIG (reference sequence). CDR3 sequence reads: CAWSVLGRNYGYTF. For the CDR3, the DNA is TGTGCCTGGAGTGTCCTAGGGAGGAACTATGGCTACACCTTC.

This sequence joins TRBV19 and TRBJ1-3, with TRBD1 as a possible D gene (5 bases). The V gene lost 6 bases and the J gene lost 1 base, with 10 bases spanning the gap. This CDR3 contains 14 residues. In germline, CDR1 is LNHDA, CDR2 SQIVND (reference sequence). CDR3 protein: CASRQVKSGNTIYF. The DNA of the CDR3 is TGTGCCAGTAGACAGGTCAAGTCTGGAAACACCATATATTTT.

In its sample, this clone is medium-sized. This CDR3 is CASSPSVSGMKQYF. The DNA of the CDR3 is TGTGCCAGCAGCCCGTCCGTCAGCGGTATGAAGCAGTACTTC. The chain combines TRBV14 with TRBJ2-7, with D perhaps matching TRBD2 (5 bases). Germline V gives CDR1 SGHDN, CDR2 FVKESK. Trimming left V 4 bases short and J 8 bases short, with 18 bases between. The CDR3 has 14 residues.

In its sample, this clone was seen a few times. The V and J genes are TRBV7-9 and TRBJ1-6, with D perhaps TRBD1 (5 bases). The ends were cut back, 3 bases at V and 6 bases at J, with 9 bases in the middle. The germline CDR1 and CDR2 sequences are SEHNR and FQNEAQ (reference sequence). This CDR3 comprises 14 residues. This CDR3 reads CASSFSGLNSPLHF. The DNA for the CDR3 is TGTGCCAGCAGCTTCTCAGGGCTTAATTCACCCCTCCACTTT.